These 9 T cell receptor beta chains originate from one sample sequenced in a study of control samples from healthy donors and cancer patients. The protocol was immunoSEQ multiplex PCR, while the TCRdb copy is restricted to in-frame clones and leaves out a portion. Seen here are under 40,000 clones, about 83% observed once, and the top ten hold around a fifth. The sample was PBMCs. The receptor source for this set is a woman in her sixties or seventies with lung cancer.

The rearrangement uses TRBV10-3 and TRBJ1-2; possible D gene TRBD1, 6 bases. V lost 3 bases and J lost 5, with 10 bases in between. The CDR3 spans 13 residues. CDR1 is ENHRY, CDR2 SYGVKD, per germline. The DNA of the CDR3 is TGTGCCATCAGTGAAACAGGGCCTTATGGCTACACCTTC. Translation: CAISETGPYGYTF.

V usage is TRBV5-4 and J usage is TRBJ1-4; TRBD1 agrees at 10 bases. Trimming removed 0 bases from V and 0 bases from J; junction bases left unmatched: 8. The CDR3 is 19 residues long. From germline, CDR1 is SGHNT and CDR2 YYREEE (reference sequence). CDR3 sequence (DNA): TGTGCCAGCAGCTTGGGGAGGACAGGGGGAGCCGCAACTAATGAAAAACTGTTTTTT. Its protein product is CASSLGRTGGAATNEKLFF.

The J gene is TRBJ1-2, the V gene TRBV5-1; D perhaps matches TRBD1 (5 bases). The ends were cut back, 0 bases at V and 2 bases at J, with 11 bases in the middle. The CDR3 has 15 residues. CDR1 is SGHRS, CDR2 YFSETQ, per germline. This CDR3 is CASSLVGGRNYGYTF. The CDR3 nucleotides are TGCGCCAGCAGCTTGGTCGGGGGGAGGAACTATGGCTACACCTTC. Supplemented by reference TRBV5-1 and TRBJ1-2, the full variable domain reads KAGVTQTPRYLIKTRGQQVTLSCSPISGHRSVSWYQQTPGQGLQFLFEYFSETQRNKGNFPGRFSGRQFSNSRSEMNVSTLELGDSALYLCASSLVGGRNYGYTFGSGTRLTVV.

This chain joins TRBV12-3 or TRBV12-4 and TRBJ2-1; D gene uncertain. This CDR3 contains 11 residues. With 5 bases removed from V and 10 bases from J, the gap between germline ends came to 9 bases. DNA for the CDR3: TGTGCCAGCAGTCCTTCCCGGGAGCAGTTCTTC. Translation gives CASSPSREQFF.

This sequence joins TRBV19 and TRBJ1-5; D is undetermined. The CDR3 runs 16 residues. Germline-derived CDR1 and CDR2 are LNHDA and SQIVND (reference sequence). V dropped 5 bases and J dropped 7 bases, with 21 bases sitting between them. CDR3 amino acids: CASSREFGGLGQPQHF. The CDR3 coding sequence is TGTGCCAGTAGTCGGGAGTTCGGAGGGTTGGGACAGCCCCAGCATTTT.

The chain couples TRBV20-1 to TRBJ1-1, with TRBD1 as a possible D gene (6 bases). The CDR3 runs 17 residues. Germline V gene data show CDR1 as DFQATT and CDR2 as SNEGSKA (reference sequence). V lost 3 bases, J lost 1 base, and 21 bases lay in between. The CDR3 nucleotides read TGCAGTGCTAGTGCCTCCGGGACAACAACATCGAACACTGAAGCTTTCTTT. Protein: CSASASGTTTSNTEAFF.

This sequence joins TRBV19 and TRBJ2-5; TRBD2 is a possible D gene (6 bases). V lost 0 bases, J lost 9 bases, and 14 bases lay in between. CDR1 is LNHDA and CDR2 is SQIVND in the germline V gene (reference sequence). The CDR3 has 14 residues. The CDR3 nucleotides are TGTGCCAGTAGTATAGAAGCAGGGAGCGGGCCCCAGTACTTC. It is translated as CASSIEAGSGPQYF.

The chain has TRBV10-3 and TRBJ2-7, with D tentatively TRBD1 (5 bases). This CDR3 comprises 13 residues. V dropped 6 bases and J dropped 0 bases, with 9 bases sitting between them. Germline loops: CDR1 ENHRY, CDR2 SYGVKD. This CDR3 reads CAIRTEPSYEQYF. For the CDR3, the DNA is TGTGCCATCAGGACAGAACCCTCCTACGAGCAGTACTTC.

The rearrangement uses TRBV15 and TRBJ2-1, with TRBD2 matching over 7 bases. V lost 2 bases and J lost 4; bases outside the gene matches: 5. From germline, CDR1 is LNHNV and CDR2 YYDKDF (reference sequence). The CDR3 length is 15 residues. CDR3 sequence (DNA): TGTGCCACCAGCAGAACTAGCGCCCCTTACAATGAGCAGTTCTTC. Protein product: CATSRTSAPYNEQFF.